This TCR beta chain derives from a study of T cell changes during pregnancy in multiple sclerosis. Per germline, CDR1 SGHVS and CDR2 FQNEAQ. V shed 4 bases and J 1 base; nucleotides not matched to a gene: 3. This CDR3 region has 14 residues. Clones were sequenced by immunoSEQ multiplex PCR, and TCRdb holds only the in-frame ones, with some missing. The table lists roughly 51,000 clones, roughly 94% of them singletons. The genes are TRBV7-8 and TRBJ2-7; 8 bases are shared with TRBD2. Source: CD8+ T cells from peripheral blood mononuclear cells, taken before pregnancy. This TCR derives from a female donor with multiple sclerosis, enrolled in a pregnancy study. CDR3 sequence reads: CASSWGGRSYEQYF. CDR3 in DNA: TGTGCCAGCAGCTGGGGCGGGAGGTCCTACGAGCAGTACTTC.